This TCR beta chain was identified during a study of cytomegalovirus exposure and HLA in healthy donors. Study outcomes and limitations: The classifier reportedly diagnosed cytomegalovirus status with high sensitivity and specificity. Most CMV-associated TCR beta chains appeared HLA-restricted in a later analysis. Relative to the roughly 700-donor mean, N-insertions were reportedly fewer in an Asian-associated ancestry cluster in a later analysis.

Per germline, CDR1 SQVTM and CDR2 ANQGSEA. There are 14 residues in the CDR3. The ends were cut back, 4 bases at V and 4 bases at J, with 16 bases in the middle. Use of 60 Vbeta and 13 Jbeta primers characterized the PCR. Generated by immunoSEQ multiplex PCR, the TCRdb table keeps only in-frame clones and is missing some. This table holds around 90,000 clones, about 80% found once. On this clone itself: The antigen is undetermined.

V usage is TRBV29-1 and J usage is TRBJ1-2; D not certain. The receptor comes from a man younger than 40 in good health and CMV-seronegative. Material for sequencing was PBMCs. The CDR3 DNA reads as TGCAGCGTTGTATCGTACACCTCTCCCTATGGCTACACCTTC. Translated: CSVVSYTSPYGYTF.